The T cell receptor (beta chain) under discussion was sequenced for a study of blood T cells in healthy people across ages. V gave up 6 bases and J gave up 10 bases, with 10 bases separating them. The CDR3 loop spans 11 amino acids. The second PCR ran about 6 to 12 cycles with a sample-barcoded 5' primer and J-beta primers. TCRdb re-called the 5' RACE reads through MiXCR, storing one row per CDR3 protein. The sample lists roughly 2 million distinct CDR3 sequences, 49% occurring once. The sample providers were healthy Caucasian people from Russia, aged about 6 to 95. This sequence originates from a woman aged 35 to 49 in good health. Sequencing was carried out using blood. The rearrangement joins TRBV12-3 or TRBV12-4 to TRBJ2-1; D is unclear. CDR3 amino acids: CASRLDVEQFF. Written as DNA, the CDR3 is TGTGCCAGCAGGCTGGACGTAGAGCAGTTCTTC.